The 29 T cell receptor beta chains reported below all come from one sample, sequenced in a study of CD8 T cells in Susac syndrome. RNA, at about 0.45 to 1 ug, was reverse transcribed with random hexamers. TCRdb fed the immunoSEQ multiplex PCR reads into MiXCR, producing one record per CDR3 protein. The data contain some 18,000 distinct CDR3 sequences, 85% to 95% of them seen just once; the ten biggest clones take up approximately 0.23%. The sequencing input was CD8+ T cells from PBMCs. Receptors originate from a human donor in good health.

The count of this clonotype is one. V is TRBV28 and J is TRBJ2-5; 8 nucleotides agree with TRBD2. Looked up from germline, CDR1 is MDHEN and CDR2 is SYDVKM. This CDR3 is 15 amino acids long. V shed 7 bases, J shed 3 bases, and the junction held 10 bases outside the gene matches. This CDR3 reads CASTSRGAGKETQYF. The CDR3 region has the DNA TGTGCCAGCACCTCGCGGGGGGCGGGGAAAGAGACCCAGTACTTC.

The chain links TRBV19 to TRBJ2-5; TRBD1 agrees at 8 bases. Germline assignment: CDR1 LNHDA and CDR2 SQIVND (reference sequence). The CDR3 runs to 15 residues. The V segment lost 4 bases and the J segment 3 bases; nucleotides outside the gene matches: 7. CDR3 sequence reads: CASSTGTGWEETQYF. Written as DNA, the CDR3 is TGTGCCAGTAGTACCGGGACAGGTTGGGAAGAGACCCAGTACTTC.

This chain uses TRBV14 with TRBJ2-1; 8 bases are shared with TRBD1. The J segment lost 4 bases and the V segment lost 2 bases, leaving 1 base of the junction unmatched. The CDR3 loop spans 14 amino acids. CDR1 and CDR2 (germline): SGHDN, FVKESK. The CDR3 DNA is TGTGCCAGCAGCCAAAGGACAGGGTACAATGAGCAGTTCTTC. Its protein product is CASSQRTGYNEQFF.

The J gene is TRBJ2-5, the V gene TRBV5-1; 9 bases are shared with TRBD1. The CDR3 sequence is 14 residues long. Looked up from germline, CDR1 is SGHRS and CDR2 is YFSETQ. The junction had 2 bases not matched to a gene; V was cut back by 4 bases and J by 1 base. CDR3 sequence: CASSQTGGQETQYF. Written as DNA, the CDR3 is TGCGCCAGCAGCCAGACAGGGGGCCAAGAGACCCAGTACTTC.

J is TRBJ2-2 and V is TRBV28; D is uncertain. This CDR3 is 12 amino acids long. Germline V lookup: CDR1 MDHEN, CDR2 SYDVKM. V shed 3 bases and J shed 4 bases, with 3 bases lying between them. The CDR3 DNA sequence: TGTGCCAGCAGTTTGGGCACCGGGGAGCTGTTTTTT. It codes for CASSLGTGELFF.

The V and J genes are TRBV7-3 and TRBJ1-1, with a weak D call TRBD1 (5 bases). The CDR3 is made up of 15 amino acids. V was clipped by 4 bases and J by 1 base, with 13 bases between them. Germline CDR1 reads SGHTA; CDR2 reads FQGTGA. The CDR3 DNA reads TGTGCCAGCAGCTCAAACCCCGGACAGAACACTGAAGCTTTCTTT. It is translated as CASSSNPGQNTEAFF.

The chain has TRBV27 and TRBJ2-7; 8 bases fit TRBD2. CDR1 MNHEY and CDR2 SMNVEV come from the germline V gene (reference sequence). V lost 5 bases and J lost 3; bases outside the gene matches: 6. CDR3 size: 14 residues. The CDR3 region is CASSPAAGGYEQYF. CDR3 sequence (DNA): TGTGCCAGCAGTCCAGCGGCGGGAGGCTACGAGCAGTACTTC.

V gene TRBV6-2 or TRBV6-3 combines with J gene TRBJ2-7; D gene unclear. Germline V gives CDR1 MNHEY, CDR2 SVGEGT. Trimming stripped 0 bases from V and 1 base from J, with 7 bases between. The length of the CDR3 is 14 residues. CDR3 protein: CASSYSMTSYEQYF. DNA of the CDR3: TGTGCCAGCAGTTACTCGATGACTTCCTACGAGCAGTACTTC.

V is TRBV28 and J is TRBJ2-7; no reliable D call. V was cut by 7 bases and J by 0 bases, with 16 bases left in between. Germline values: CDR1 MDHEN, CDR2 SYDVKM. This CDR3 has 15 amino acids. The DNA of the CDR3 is TGTGCCAGCACCCCTATATACCTAAGCTCCTACGAGCAGTACTTC. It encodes CASTPIYLSSYEQYF.

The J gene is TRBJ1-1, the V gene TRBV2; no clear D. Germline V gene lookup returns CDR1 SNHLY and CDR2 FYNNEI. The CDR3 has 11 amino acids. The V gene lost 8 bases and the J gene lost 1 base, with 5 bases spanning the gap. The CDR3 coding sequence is TGTGCCAGCTGGGAGAACACTGAAGCTTTCTTT. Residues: CASWENTEAFF.

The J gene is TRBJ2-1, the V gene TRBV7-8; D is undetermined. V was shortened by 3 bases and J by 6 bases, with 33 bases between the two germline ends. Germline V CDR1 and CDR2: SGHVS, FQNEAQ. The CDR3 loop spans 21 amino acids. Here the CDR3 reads CASSFLLFSASVGQKTNEQFF. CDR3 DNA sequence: TGTGCCAGCAGCTTTCTACTTTTTTCGGCTTCCGTGGGCCAGAAGACCAATGAGCAGTTCTTC.

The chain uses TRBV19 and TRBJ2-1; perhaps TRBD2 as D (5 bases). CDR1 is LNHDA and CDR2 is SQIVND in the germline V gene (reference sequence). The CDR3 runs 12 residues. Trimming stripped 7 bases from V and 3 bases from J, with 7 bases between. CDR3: CASTSSYNEQFF. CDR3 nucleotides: TGTGCCAGTACTAGCAGCTACAATGAGCAGTTCTTC.

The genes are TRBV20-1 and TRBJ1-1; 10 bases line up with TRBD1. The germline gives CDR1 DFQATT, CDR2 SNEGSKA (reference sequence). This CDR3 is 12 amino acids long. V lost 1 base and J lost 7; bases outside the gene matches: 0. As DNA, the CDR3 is TGCAGTGCTAGAGGGACAGGGGGTGAAGCTTTCTTT. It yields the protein CSARGTGGEAFF.

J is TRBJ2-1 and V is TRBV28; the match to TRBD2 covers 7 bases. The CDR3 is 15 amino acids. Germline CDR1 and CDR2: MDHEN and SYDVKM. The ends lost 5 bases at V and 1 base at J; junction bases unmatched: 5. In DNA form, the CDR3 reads TGTGCCAGCAGTGAGGTAGCGGGTTCCTACAATGAGCAGTTCTTC. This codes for CASSEVAGSYNEQFF.

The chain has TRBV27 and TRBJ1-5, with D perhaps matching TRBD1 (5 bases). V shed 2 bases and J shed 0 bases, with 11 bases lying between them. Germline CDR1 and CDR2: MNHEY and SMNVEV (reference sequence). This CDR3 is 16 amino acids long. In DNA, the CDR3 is TGTGCCAGCAGTTTAGATCGGAGGGGTAGCAATCAGCCCCAGCATTTT. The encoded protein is CASSLDRRGSNQPQHF.

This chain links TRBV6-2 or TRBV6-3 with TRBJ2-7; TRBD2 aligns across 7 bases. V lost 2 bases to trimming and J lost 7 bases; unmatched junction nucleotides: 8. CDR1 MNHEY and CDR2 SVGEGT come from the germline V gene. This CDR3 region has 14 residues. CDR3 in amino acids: CASSYLAEMGEQYV. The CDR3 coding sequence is TGTGCCAGCAGTTACCTAGCGGAAATGGGTGAGCAGTACGTC.

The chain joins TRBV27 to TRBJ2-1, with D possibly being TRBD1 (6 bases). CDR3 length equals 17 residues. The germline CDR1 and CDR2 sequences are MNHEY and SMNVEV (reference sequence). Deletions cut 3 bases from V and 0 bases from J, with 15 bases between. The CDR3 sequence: CASSFPRQAGSYNEQFF. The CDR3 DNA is TGTGCCAGCAGTTTCCCTAGACAGGCGGGCTCCTACAATGAGCAGTTCTTC.

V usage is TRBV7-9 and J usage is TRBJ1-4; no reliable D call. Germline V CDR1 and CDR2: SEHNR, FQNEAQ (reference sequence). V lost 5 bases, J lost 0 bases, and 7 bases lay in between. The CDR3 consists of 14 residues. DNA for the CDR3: TGTGCCAGCAGCACGTACGCAACTAATGAAAAACTGTTTTTT. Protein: CASSTYATNEKLFF.

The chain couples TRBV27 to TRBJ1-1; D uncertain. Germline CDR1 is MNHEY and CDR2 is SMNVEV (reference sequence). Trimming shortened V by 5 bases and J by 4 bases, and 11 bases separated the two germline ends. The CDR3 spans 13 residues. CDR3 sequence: CASSPGPFTEAFF. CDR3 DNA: TGTGCCAGCAGTCCCGGACCCTTCACTGAAGCTTTCTTT.

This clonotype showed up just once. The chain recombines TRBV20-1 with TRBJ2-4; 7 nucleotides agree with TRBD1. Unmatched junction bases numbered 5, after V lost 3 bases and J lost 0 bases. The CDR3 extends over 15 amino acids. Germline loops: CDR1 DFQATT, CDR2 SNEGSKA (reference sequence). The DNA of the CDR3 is TGCAGTGCTAGGAGGGGGCTCCAAGCCAAAAACATTCAGTACTTC. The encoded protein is CSARRGLQAKNIQYF.

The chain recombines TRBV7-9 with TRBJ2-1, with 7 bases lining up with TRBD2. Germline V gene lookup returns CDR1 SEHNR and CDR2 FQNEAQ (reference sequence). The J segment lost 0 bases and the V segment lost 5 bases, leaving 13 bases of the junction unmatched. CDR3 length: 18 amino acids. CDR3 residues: CASSPKAPREGSYNEQFF. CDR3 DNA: TGTGCCAGCAGCCCCAAAGCCCCAAGGGAGGGCTCCTACAATGAGCAGTTCTTC.

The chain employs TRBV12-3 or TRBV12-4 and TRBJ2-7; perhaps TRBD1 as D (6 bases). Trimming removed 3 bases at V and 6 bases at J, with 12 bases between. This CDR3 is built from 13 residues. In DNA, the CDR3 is TGTGCCAGCAGTTTCGGACAGCTTGGCGAGCAGTACTTC. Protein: CASSFGQLGEQYF.

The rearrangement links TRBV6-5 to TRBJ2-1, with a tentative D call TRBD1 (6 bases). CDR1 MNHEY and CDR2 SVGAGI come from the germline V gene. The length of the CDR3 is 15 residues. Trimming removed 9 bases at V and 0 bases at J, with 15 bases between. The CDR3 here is CASRVRGGSYNEQFF. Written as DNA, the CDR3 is TGTGCCAGTAGGGTTCGAGGGGGCTCCTACAATGAGCAGTTCTTC.

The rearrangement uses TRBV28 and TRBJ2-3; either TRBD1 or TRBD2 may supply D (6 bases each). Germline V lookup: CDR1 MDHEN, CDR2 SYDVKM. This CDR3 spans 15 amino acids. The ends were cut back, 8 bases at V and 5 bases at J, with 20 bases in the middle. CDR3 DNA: TGTGCCAGCGGGGAGGAGGGGGAATCGGGAGATACGCAGTATTTT. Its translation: CASGEEGESGDTQYF.

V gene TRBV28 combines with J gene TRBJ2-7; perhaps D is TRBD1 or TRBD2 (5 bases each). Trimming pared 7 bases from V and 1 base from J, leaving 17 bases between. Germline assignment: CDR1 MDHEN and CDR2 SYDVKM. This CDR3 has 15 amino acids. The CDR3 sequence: CASNTHWDGSYEQYF. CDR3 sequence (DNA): TGTGCCAGCAATACCCACTGGGACGGTTCCTACGAGCAGTACTTC. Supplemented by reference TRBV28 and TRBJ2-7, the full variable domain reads DVKVTQSSRYLVKRTGEKVFLECVQDMDHENMFWYRQDPGLGLRLIYFSYDVKMKEKGDIPEGYSVSREKKERFSLILESASTNQTSMYLCASNTHWDGSYEQYFGPGTRLTVT.

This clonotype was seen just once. CDR3 residues: CSVGGTSGTSDTQYF. The DNA of the CDR3 is TGCAGCGTTGGGGGGACTAGCGGGACCTCAGATACGCAGTATTTT. This rearrangement joins TRBV29-1 to TRBJ2-3; TRBD2 aligns across 13 bases. The junction had 5 bases not matched to a gene; V was cut back by 4 bases and J by 4 bases. Germline V gene sequence: CDR1 SQVTM, CDR2 ANQGSEA. The CDR3 is 15 amino acids.

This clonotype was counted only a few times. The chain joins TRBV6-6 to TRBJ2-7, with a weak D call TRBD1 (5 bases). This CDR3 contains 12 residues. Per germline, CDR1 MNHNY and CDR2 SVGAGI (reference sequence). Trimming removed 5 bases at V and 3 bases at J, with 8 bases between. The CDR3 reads CASSDRFYEQYF. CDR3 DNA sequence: TGTGCCAGCAGTGACAGATTCTACGAGCAGTACTTC.

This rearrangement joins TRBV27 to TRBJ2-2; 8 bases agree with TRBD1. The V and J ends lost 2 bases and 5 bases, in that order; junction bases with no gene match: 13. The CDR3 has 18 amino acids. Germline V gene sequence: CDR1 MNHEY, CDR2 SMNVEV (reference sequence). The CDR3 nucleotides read TGTGCCAGCAGTTTAAGTGCAGGGGGCTTTTTTGGAACCGGGGAGCTGTTTTTT. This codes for CASSLSAGGFFGTGELFF.

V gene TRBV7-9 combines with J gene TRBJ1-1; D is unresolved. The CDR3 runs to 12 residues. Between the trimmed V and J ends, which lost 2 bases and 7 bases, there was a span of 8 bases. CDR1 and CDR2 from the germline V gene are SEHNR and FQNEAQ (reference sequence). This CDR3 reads CASSLSGGEAFF. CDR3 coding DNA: TGTGCCAGCAGCTTAAGTGGTGGTGAAGCTTTCTTT.